Sequencing of this TCR beta chain was carried out in a study of T cell changes during pregnancy in multiple sclerosis. This table comes from immunoSEQ multiplex PCR, and its TCRdb copy is limited to in-frame clones, with some not included. Of more than 25,000 clones listed, about nine tenths are singletons. The CDR3 has 16 residues. V lost 7 bases and J lost 2; bases outside the gene matches: 12. Germline lookup yields CDR1 LGHNA and CDR2 YSLEER. The source is a female donor with multiple sclerosis, enrolled in a pregnancy study. The source was CD8+ T cells from peripheral blood mononuclear cells, collected in the first trimester of pregnancy. The V and J genes are TRBV4-3 and TRBJ1-2, with 8 bases matching TRBD1. CDR3 loop: CASKPTWGQENYGYTF. The CDR3 DNA reads as TGCGCCAGCAAACCAACATGGGGACAGGAAAACTATGGCTACACCTTC.